A few counts support the clone carrying this T cell receptor beta chain. The antigen is not known. Total RNA was extracted from unfractionated whole blood. This specimen comes from a study of human T cells and chemical hapten exposure. Study findings and constraints: Among TCRs, those above 1 in 1000 frequency were unaffected by DPC sensitization.

For the library, individual cDNA molecules each received unique molecular identifiers. Per the authors' pipeline: Samples contained a median of 95,638 TCRs, with a range of roughly 20,000 to 690,600. TCRdb reprocessed the 5' RACE reads via MiXCR and lists one record per CDR3 protein. The V and J calls and clone size are TCRdb's, not the authors'. The sample has 110,000 or so distinct CDR3 sequences, roughly a fifth seen once. V dropped 6 bases and J dropped 9; count of bases not matched to a gene: 15. CDR1 and CDR2 from the germline V gene are DFQATT and SNEGSKA (reference sequence). This CDR3 has 16 residues.

This sequence was found in a human donor in good health. V and J are TRBV20-1 and TRBJ2-1, with 12 bases that match TRBD2. The CDR3 sequence: CSALPVTSGRRAEQFF. CDR3 bases: TGCAGTGCCCTCCCCGTGACTAGCGGGAGACGGGCTGAGCAGTTCTTC.